This TCR beta chain came from a study of shared clonotypes between healthy human individuals. Extraction of genomic DNA in unsorted samples used approximately 100 million PBMCs. A note on this clone: The antigen is undetermined.

The study's findings and limits: Sampling included only blood; tissue repertoires likely differ.

DNA input for the unsorted PBMC replicate PCRs was around 300 ng, 30,000 to 35,000 T cell genomes. In the study's own analysis: Filtering was not the same, since immunoSEQ gave junction-only sequences without quality scores. This table comes from immunoSEQ multiplex PCR, and its TCRdb copy is limited to in-frame clones, with some not included. That table gives V, J and clone size, and the DNA gave D and trimming. The data show about 460,000 clones, over 60% seen once. This CDR3 has 14 residues. Germline V gives CDR1 LNHDA, CDR2 SQIVND (reference sequence). The V gene lost 4 bases and the J gene lost 6 bases, with 15 bases spanning the gap.

The sequencing sample was made of PBMCs. The source of this sequence is a woman in her thirties or forties in good health. Some clones in this sample may be carry-over from other donors' samples. The chain is built from TRBV19 and TRBJ1-1; D remains unclear. The CDR3 bases are TGTGCCAGTAGTACCCCCCCAGAGGAATCTGAAGCTTTCTTT. This codes for CASSTPPEESEAFF.